Following are 29 T cell receptor beta chains from one sample sequenced in a study of cytomegalovirus exposure and HLA in healthy donors. The PCR was carried out with 60 Vbeta primers and 13 Jbeta primers. Data came from immunoSEQ multiplex PCR; TCRdb stores just in-frame clones and leaves some out. The sample shows tens of thousands of clones, around 80% of them seen only once. The sequenced sample consisted of PBMCs. These TCRs come from a male donor in good health and CMV-seropositive.

This clone was picked up a small number of times. The chain is built from TRBV7-9 and TRBJ1-1, with D tentatively TRBD1 (5 bases). The CDR3 is 16 amino acids. CDR1 is SEHNR and CDR2 is FQNEAQ in the germline V gene (reference sequence). V lost 1 base, J lost 4 bases, and 16 bases lay in between. This CDR3 is CASSLGQGRIGTEAFF. DNA for the CDR3: TGTGCCAGCAGCTTAGGGCAGGGTCGTATTGGCACTGAAGCTTTCTTT.

CDR3: CASSHMLRTSGDSGETQYF. Written as DNA, the CDR3 is TGTGCCAGCAGCCACATGCTGCGGACTAGCGGGGATTCGGGGGAGACCCAGTACTTC. V is TRBV4-2 and J is TRBJ2-5; 12 positions agree with TRBD2. The CDR3 runs to 19 residues. CDR1 and CDR2 from the germline V gene are LGHNA and YNFKEQ. J lost 5 bases, V lost 3 bases, and 16 bases had no gene match.

This rearrangement joins TRBV27 to TRBJ1-3, with 8 bases aligning to TRBD1. The V gene's germline CDR1 is MNHEY and CDR2 SMNVEV (reference sequence). This CDR3 region has 13 residues. Unmatched junction bases numbered 4, after V lost 8 bases and J lost 4 bases. The CDR3 sequence is CASRQGAGNTIYF. The CDR3 nucleotides are TGTGCCAGCCGGCAGGGGGCCGGAAACACCATATATTTT.

The CDR3 region is CASSPGGQGNIQYF. CDR3 nucleotides: TGTGCCAGCAGCCCGGGGGGACAGGGAAACATTCAGTACTTC. The chain couples TRBV5-5 to TRBJ2-4, with 9 positions matching TRBD1. V dropped 4 bases and J dropped 6; count of bases not matched to a gene: 5. Germline CDR1 SGHKS, CDR2 YYEKEE (reference sequence). CDR3 length: 14 amino acids.

The gene calls are TRBV6-4 and TRBJ1-5; D is ambiguous. The CDR3 totals 14 residues. Trimming shortened V by 10 bases and J by 4 bases, and 17 bases separated the two germline ends. Germline V gene lookup returns CDR1 MRHNA and CDR2 SNTAGT. Here the CDR3 reads CAKRGGSGNQPQHF. The CDR3 coding sequence is TGTGCCAAGCGGGGAGGGTCGGGTAATCAGCCCCAGCATTTT.

V is TRBV27 and J is TRBJ2-1; tentative D call: TRBD2 (5 bases). V was trimmed by 5 bases and J by 3 bases, leaving 8 bases between them. Germline loops: CDR1 MNHEY, CDR2 SMNVEV (reference sequence). The length of the CDR3 is 13 residues. CDR3 protein: CASSAGIYNEQFF. CDR3 in DNA: TGTGCCAGCAGTGCCGGGATCTACAATGAGCAGTTCTTC.

The chain employs TRBV6-5 and TRBJ2-5; weak D call: TRBD1 (5 bases). TRBJ2-7 matches the DNA end more closely, so the J call is doubtful. Germline assignment: CDR1 MNHEY and CDR2 SVGAGI. This CDR3 comprises 14 residues. The DNA for the CDR3 is TGTGCCAGCAGTTACTCGACAGCCGGCTACGAGCAGTACTTC. Translating gives CASSYSTAGYEQYF.

J is TRBJ2-7 and V is TRBV27; 7 bases line up with TRBD1. J was trimmed by 2 bases and V by 8 bases; bases with no gene match: 6. This CDR3 is 13 amino acids long. Germline CDR1 is MNHEY and CDR2 is SMNVEV (reference sequence). The CDR3 DNA reads as TGTGCCAGCCGGGACAGTGTGGCCTACGAGCAGTACTTC. This translates into CASRDSVAYEQYF.

The V and J genes are TRBV9 and TRBJ2-3; tentatively, D is TRBD2 (7 bases). The germline V and J ends were trimmed by 2 bases and 5 bases, with 15 bases remaining between them. This CDR3 has 15 residues. Looked up from germline, CDR1 is SGDLS and CDR2 is YYNGEE. The CDR3 DNA sequence: TGTGCCAGCAGCGTTGTGGGGGGGGGCCAAGATACGCAGTATTTT. Its protein is CASSVVGGGQDTQYF.

V gene TRBV28 combines with J gene TRBJ1-1; TRBD1 matches 9 bases. The junction had 10 bases not matched to a gene; V was cut back by 4 bases and J by 10 bases. CDR1 and CDR2 (germline): MDHEN, SYDVKM. CDR3 length: 14 residues. The CDR3 region is CASSSLPLGQGAFF. The CDR3 DNA sequence: TGTGCCAGCAGTTCCCTTCCTTTGGGACAGGGAGCTTTCTTT.

This clone was counted once. The chain has TRBV5-4 and TRBJ1-1; D is unclear. The ends were cut back, 0 bases at V and 1 base at J, with 10 bases in the middle. Germline values: CDR1 SGHNT, CDR2 YYREEE (reference sequence). There are 15 residues in the CDR3. The CDR3 here is CASSLAGTANTEAFF. For the CDR3, the DNA is TGTGCCAGCAGCTTGGCCGGAACAGCGAACACTGAAGCTTTCTTT.

V gene TRBV29-1 combines with J gene TRBJ2-5; 9 bases align to TRBD1. V shed 6 bases and J 4 bases; nucleotides not matched to a gene: 6. Looked up from germline, CDR1 is SQVTM and CDR2 is ANQGSEA. The CDR3 is 13 amino acids. The CDR3 reads CSVTTGGRETQYF. The CDR3 nucleotides read TGCAGCGTGACTACAGGGGGCCGAGAGACCCAGTACTTC.

Concerning this clone itself: At one end, the junction sequence differs from germline, possibly due to a read error. V and J are TRBV4-1 and TRBJ2-2; D might be TRBD1 (6 bases). CDR1 is MGHRA and CDR2 is YSYEKL in the germline V gene. There are 17 residues in the CDR3. The CDR3 is CASSQDGAGANSGELFF. The CDR3 DNA sequence: TGCGCCAGCAGCCAAGATGGAGCAGGGGCGAACTCCGGGGAGCTGTTTTTT.

Only a few counts were recorded for this clone. V gene TRBV6-5 combines with J gene TRBJ1-5; 10 bases fit TRBD1. The CDR3 consists of 15 residues. The ends lost 5 bases at V and 5 bases at J; junction bases unmatched: 6. Germline V CDR1 and CDR2: MNHEY, SVGAGI. CDR3 coding DNA: TGTGCCAGCAGTCCGACAGGGGGCGCACATCAGCCCCAGCATTTT. The encoded protein is CASSPTGGAHQPQHF.

A single count supports this clone. The J gene is TRBJ2-7, the V gene TRBV11-2; D is perhaps TRBD2 (5 bases). The CDR3 covers 15 residues. V lost 3 bases and J lost 3, with 15 bases in between. Per germline, CDR1 SGHAT and CDR2 FQNNGV. CDR3 in amino acids: CASSLGLFSGYEQYF. The CDR3 DNA follows: TGTGCCAGCAGCTTGGGTCTGTTCAGCGGCTACGAGCAGTACTTC.

The chain couples TRBV14 to TRBJ2-5; 11 bases are a match to TRBD2. Looked up from germline, CDR1 is SGHDN and CDR2 is FVKESK. The CDR3 has 16 residues. V gave up 5 bases and J gave up 5 bases; unmatched junction bases: 10. The CDR3 reads CASSFLRTSGSETQYF. CDR3 DNA sequence: TGTGCCAGCAGCTTCCTCAGGACTAGCGGGTCGGAGACCCAGTACTTC.

The chain links TRBV4-1 to TRBJ1-1; TRBD1 might be the D (6 bases). CDR1 MGHRA and CDR2 YSYEKL come from the germline V gene. Trimming took off 0 bases at V and 4 bases at J, with 12 bases between the two ends. This CDR3 has 15 residues. The CDR3 protein is CASSQEGAFITEAFF. The DNA for the CDR3 is TGCGCCAGCAGCCAAGAGGGGGCTTTTATCACTGAAGCTTTCTTT.

As concerns this clone: Its ends do not fully match the called genes, so a read error is possible. V is TRBV7-8 and J is TRBJ2-4; D possibly corresponds to TRBD1 (5 bases). The CDR3 is 17 residues long. The V gene's germline CDR1 is SGHVS and CDR2 FQNEAQ. CDR3 in amino acids: CASSLDHRLELGNIQYF. For the CDR3, the DNA is TGCGCCAGCAGCTTAGATCACAGGCTAGAGCTTGGAAACATTCAGTACTTC.

The chain joins TRBV4-1 to TRBJ1-2; D uncertain. In germline, CDR1 is MGHRA, CDR2 YSYEKL. The CDR3 totals 14 residues. V was cut by 4 bases and J by 4 bases, with 13 bases left in between. CDR3 in amino acids: CASSRSTGIYGYTF. In nucleotides, the CDR3 is TGCGCCAGCAGCCGCAGCACGGGTATCTATGGCTACACCTTC.

The CDR3 region has the DNA TGTGCCAGCAGCCCCCTGGGGTCGGGAAACTATGGCTACACCTTC. This codes for CASSPLGSGNYGYTF. The chain employs TRBV7-9 and TRBJ1-2; no clear D. Trimming shortened V by 5 bases and J by 2 bases, and 15 bases separated the two germline ends. The CDR3 is 15 amino acids. The germline gives CDR1 SEHNR, CDR2 FQNEAQ (reference sequence). The whole variable domain, remainder taken from reference TRBV7-9 and TRBJ1-2, is DTGVSQNPRHKITKRGQNVTFRCDPISEHNRLYWYRQTLGQGPEFLTYFQNEAQLEKSRLLSDRFSAERPKGSFSTLEIQRTEQGDSAMYLCASSPLGSGNYGYTFGSGTRLTVV.

In its sample, this clone was seen once. The chain links TRBV9 to TRBJ2-5; no clear D. Between the trimmed V and J ends, which lost 4 bases and 4 bases, there was a span of 14 bases. The CDR3 consists of 14 residues. Germline CDR1 reads SGDLS; CDR2 reads YYNGEE. As DNA, the CDR3 is TGTGCCAGCAGCTCTAGAGGAGTCCCAGAGACCCAGTACTTC. This gives the protein CASSSRGVPETQYF. The whole variable domain, remainder taken from reference TRBV9 and TRBJ2-5, is DSGVTQTPKHLITATGQRVTLRCSPRSGDLSVYWYQQSLDQGLQFLIQYYNGEERAKGNILERFSAQQFPDLHSELNLSSLELGDSALYFCASSSRGVPETQYFGPGTRLLVL.

This sequence joins TRBV7-2 and TRBJ2-5, with D possibly TRBD1 on 5 matching bases. Trimming removed 0 bases from V and 1 base from J, with 9 bases in between. The CDR3 extends over 15 amino acids. Germline V lookup: CDR1 SGHTA, CDR2 FQGNSA. The CDR3 nucleotides are TGTGCCAGCAGCTTAGCAGGCAGGGCCCAAGAGACCCAGTACTTC. As protein: CASSLAGRAQETQYF.

The V call is TRBV19, the J call TRBJ1-1, with D perhaps matching TRBD1 (6 bases). The CDR3 consists of 13 residues. Germline V lookup: CDR1 LNHDA, CDR2 SQIVND (reference sequence). The V end lost 9 bases, the J end lost 0 bases, and 11 bases lay between the germline ends. As DNA, the CDR3 is TGTGCCAGCACACAGGGCATGAACACTGAAGCTTTCTTT. It encodes CASTQGMNTEAFF.

This chain joins TRBV30 and TRBJ2-6, with D maybe TRBD2 (6 bases). The CDR3 runs 15 residues. Germline V lookup: CDR1 GTSNPN, CDR2 SVGIG (reference sequence). V lost 2 bases, J lost 3 bases, and 11 bases lay in between. The CDR3 DNA follows: TGTGCCTGGAGTATTGGGGGAGGTGGGGCCAACGTCCTGACTTTC. The encoded protein is CAWSIGGGGANVLTF.

V and J are TRBV19 and TRBJ2-5, with TRBD2 matching over 7 bases. With V trimmed by 2 bases and J by 5 bases, 8 bases remained unmatched. The CDR3 is 15 amino acids. Germline V gives CDR1 LNHDA, CDR2 SQIVND (reference sequence). CDR3 residues: CASSITGGYTETQYF. The CDR3 DNA follows: TGTGCCAGTAGTATAACGGGAGGATATACGGAGACCCAGTACTTC.

The chain uses TRBV6-6 and TRBJ2-1, with 7 bases that match TRBD2. The trim removed 0 bases at V and 6 bases at J, leaving 8 bases unmatched. Germline V gene lookup returns CDR1 MNHNY and CDR2 SVGAGI (reference sequence). This CDR3 has 16 residues. In nucleotides, the CDR3 is TGTGCCAGCAGTTACTCGAAGGCTGGGGGGGGCAATGAGCAGTTCTTC. It specifies CASSYSKAGGGNEQFF.

This clone was counted a single time. V and J are TRBV25-1 and TRBJ2-5, with D possibly being TRBD1 (6 bases). The V end was cut by 10 bases, the J end by 4 bases, with 7 bases between. Germline CDR1 is MGHDK and CDR2 is SYGVNS. The CDR3 length is 10 residues. The CDR3 region has the DNA TGTGCCACAGGGGCAGAGACCCAGTACTTC. This codes for CATGAETQYF. The full variable domain, rest sourced from reference TRBV25-1 and TRBJ2-5, is EADIYQTPRYLVIGTGKKITLECSQTMGHDKMYWYQQDPGMELHLIHYSYGVNSTEKGDLSSESTVSRIRTEHFPLTLESARPSHTSQYLCATGAETQYFGPGTRLLVL.

This CDR3 is CALSPVGTIYNEQFF. The CDR3 nucleotides are TGTGCCCTATCCCCAGTGGGGACAATTTACAATGAGCAGTTCTTC. The V gene is TRBV9, the J gene TRBJ2-1; a possible D gene is TRBD1 (6 bases). Germline-derived CDR1 and CDR2 are SGDLS and YYNGEE. The CDR3 contains 15 residues. Trimming took off 10 bases at V and 4 bases at J, with 21 bases between the two ends. Based on the CDR3 plus reference TRBV9 and TRBJ2-1, the full variable domain is DSGVTQTPKHLITATGQRVTLRCSPRSGDLSVYWYQQSLDQGLQFLIQYYNGEERAKGNILERFSAQQFPDLHSELNLSSLELGDSALYFCALSPVGTIYNEQFFGPGTRLTVL.

The gene calls are TRBV6-6 and TRBJ1-5, with D tentatively TRBD1 (6 bases). Germline V lookup: CDR1 MNHNY, CDR2 SVGAGI (reference sequence). Trimming stripped 0 bases from V and 0 bases from J, with 9 bases between. The CDR3 runs 16 residues. CDR3 amino acids: CASSYSQGSSNQPQHF. The CDR3 region has the DNA TGTGCCAGCAGTTACTCACAGGGTAGTAGCAATCAGCCCCAGCATTTT.